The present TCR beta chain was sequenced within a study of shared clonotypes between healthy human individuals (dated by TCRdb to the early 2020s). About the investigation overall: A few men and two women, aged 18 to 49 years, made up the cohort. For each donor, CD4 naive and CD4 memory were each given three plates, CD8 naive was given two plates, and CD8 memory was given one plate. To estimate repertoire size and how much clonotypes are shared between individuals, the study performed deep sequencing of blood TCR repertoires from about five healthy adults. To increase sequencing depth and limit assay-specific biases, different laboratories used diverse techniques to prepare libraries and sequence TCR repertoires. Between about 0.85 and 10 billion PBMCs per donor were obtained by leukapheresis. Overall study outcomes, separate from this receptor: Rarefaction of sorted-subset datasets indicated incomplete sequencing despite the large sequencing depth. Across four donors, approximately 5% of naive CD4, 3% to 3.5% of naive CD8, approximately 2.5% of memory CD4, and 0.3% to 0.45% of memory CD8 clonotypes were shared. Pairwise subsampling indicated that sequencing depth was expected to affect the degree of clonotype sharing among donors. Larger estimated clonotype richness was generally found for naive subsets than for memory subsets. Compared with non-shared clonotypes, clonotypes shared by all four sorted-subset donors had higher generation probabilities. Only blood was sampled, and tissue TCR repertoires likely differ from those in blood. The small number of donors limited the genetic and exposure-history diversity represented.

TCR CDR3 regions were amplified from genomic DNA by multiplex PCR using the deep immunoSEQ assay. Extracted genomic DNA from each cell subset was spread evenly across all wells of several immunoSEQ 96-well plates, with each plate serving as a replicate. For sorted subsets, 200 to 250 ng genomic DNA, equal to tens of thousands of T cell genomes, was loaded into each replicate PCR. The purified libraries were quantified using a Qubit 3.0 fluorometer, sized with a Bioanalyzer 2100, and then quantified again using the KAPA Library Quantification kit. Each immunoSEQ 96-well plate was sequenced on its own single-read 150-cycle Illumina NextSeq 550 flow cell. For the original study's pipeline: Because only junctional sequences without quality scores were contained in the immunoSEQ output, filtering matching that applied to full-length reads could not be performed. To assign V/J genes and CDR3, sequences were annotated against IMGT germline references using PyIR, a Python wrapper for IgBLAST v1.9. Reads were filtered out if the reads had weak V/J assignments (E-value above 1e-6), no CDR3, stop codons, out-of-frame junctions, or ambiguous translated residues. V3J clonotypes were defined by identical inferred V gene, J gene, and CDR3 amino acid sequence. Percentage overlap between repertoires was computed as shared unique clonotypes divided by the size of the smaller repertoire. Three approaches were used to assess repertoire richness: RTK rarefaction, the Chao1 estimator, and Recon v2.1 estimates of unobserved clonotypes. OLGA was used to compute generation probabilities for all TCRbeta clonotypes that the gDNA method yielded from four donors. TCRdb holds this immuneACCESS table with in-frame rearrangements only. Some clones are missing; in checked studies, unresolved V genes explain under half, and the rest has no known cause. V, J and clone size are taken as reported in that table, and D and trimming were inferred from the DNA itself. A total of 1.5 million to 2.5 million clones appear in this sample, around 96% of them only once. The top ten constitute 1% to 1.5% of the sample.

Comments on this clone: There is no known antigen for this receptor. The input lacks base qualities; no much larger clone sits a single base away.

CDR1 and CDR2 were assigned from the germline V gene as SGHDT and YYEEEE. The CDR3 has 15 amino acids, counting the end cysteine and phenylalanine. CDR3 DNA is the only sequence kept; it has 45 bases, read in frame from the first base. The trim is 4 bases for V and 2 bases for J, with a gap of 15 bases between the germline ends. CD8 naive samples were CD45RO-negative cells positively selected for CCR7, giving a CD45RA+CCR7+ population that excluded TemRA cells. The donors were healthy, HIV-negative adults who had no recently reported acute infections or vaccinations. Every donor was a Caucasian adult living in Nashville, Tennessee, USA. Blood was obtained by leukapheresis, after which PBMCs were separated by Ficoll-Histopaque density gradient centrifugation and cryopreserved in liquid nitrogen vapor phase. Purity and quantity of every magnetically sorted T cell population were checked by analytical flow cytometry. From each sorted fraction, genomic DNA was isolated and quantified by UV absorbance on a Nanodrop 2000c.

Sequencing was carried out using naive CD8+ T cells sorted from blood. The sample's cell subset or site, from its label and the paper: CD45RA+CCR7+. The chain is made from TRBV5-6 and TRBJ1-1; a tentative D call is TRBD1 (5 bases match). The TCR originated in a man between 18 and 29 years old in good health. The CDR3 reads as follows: CASSPEGGDNTEAFF. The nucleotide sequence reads TGTGCCAGCAGCCCCGAGGGAGGGGATAACACTGAAGCTTTCTTT.